Listed here is a single T cell receptor (beta chain). Its matching antigen is unknown. This entry is derived from a study of OX40 agonist ivuxolimab in advanced cancers. Overall study results and limits: Some nonresponders likewise displayed low normalized T-cell clonal expansion. At 0.1-3.0 mg/kg, partial responders had clonal expansion among the lowest observed.

Assay used: immunoSEQ multiplex PCR; TCRdb lists only in-frame clones, some missing. The data show more than 65,000 clones, with 85% to 95% seen just once and around 1.1% held by the top ten. The CDR3 has 14 residues. V was cut by 4 bases and J by 3 bases, with 13 bases left in between. Per germline, CDR1 SGHNT and CDR2 YYREEE (reference sequence). It was autoimmune disease history or systemic immunosuppression that excluded patients. Sequencing used CD4+ or CD8+ T cells sorted from blood, obtained in a trial of the OX40 agonist ivuxolimab. The receptor comes from an adult with an advanced solid tumor such as melanoma, head and neck, liver or kidney cancer. The chain uses TRBV5-4 and TRBJ1-1; no definite D call. CDR3: CASSHTSWDTEAFF. The DNA for the CDR3 is TGTGCCAGCAGCCATACGTCCTGGGACACTGAAGCTTTCTTT.